This T cell receptor beta chain appears in the sequencing data of a study of cytomegalovirus exposure and HLA in healthy donors. Study observations and caveats: Highest at DRB1 and lowest at HLA-C, TCR association rates differed among HLA loci in a later analysis.

This CDR3 is built from 14 residues. The germline V gene has CDR1 SGHRS and CDR2 YFSETQ. The V gene end was trimmed by 3 bases and the J gene end by 4 bases; junction bases not matched to a gene: 3. Note on this clone: Its target is unknown.

It was with 60 Vbeta and 13 Jbeta primers that the PCR ran. Clones were read by immunoSEQ multiplex PCR, and TCRdb kept only the in-frame ones, dropping some. This sample has under 200,000 clones, with 75% to 90% found just once. The chain carries TRBV5-1 and TRBJ1-3; the match to TRBD1 covers 8 bases. The sequencing sample was made of PBMCs. The clonotype originates from a man aged 18-30 years in good health and CMV-seropositive. The CDR3 DNA sequence: TGCGCCAGCAGCTCAGGGGGCGAGGGAAACACCATATATTTT. Translated: CASSSGGEGNTIYF.